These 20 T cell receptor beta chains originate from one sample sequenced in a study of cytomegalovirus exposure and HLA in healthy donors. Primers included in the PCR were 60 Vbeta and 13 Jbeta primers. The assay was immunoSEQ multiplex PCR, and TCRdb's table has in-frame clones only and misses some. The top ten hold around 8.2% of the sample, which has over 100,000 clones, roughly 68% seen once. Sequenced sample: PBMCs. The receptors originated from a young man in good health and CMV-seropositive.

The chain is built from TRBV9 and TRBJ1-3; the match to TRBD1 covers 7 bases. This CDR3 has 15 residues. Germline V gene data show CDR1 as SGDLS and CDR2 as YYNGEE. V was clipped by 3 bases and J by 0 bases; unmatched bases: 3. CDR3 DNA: TGTGCCAGCAGCGATCGACAGGGCTCTGGAAACACCATATATTTT. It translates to CASSDRQGSGNTIYF.

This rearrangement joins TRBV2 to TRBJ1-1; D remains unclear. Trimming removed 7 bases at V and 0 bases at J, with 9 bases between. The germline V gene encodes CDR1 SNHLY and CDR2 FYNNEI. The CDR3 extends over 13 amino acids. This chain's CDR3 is CASISGLNTEAFF. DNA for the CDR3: TGTGCCAGCATCTCAGGTTTGAACACTGAAGCTTTCTTT.

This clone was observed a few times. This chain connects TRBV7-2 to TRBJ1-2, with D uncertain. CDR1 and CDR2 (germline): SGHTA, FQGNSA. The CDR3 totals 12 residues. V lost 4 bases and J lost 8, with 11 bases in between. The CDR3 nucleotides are TGTGCCAGCAGCTCCTCGGGGTGGGGCTACACCTTC. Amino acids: CASSSSGWGYTF.

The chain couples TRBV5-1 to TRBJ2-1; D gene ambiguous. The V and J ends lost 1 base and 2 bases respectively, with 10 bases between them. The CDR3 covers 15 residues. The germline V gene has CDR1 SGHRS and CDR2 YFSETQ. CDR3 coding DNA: TGCGCCAGCAGCTTGCCGAAAACTGCCTACAATGAGCAGTTCTTC. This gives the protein CASSLPKTAYNEQFF.

The CDR3 DNA reads TGTGCCAGCAGCCCCGGGGTAGCGGGGGACCCTTGGACCGAGCAGTACTTC. Amino acid sequence: CASSPGVAGDPWTEQYF. The chain is built from TRBV7-9 and TRBJ2-7; 9 nucleotides match TRBD2. The CDR3 spans 17 residues. V trimming: 5 bases; J trimming: 6 bases; junction bases outside the gene matches: 17. Germline V CDR1 and CDR2: SEHNR, FQNEAQ (reference sequence).

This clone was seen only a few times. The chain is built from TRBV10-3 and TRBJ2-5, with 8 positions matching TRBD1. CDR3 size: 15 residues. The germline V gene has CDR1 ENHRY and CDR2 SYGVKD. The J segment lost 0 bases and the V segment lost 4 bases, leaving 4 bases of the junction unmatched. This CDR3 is CAISGGQDYQETQYF. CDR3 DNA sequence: TGTGCCATCAGTGGGGGACAGGACTACCAAGAGACCCAGTACTTC.

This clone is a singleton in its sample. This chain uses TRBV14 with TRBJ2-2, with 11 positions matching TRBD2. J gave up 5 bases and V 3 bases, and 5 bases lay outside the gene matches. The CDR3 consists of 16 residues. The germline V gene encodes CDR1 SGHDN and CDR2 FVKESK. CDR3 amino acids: CASSHLAGGRTGELFF. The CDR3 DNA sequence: TGTGCCAGCAGCCACCTAGCGGGAGGACGTACCGGGGAGCTGTTTTTT.

The DNA for the CDR3 is TGTGCCAGCAGTTACGGGCAGGGGAGTCAGCCCCAGCATTTT. Translated, it gives CASSYGQGSQPQHF. This rearrangement joins TRBV6-5 to TRBJ1-5; tentative D call: TRBD1 (6 bases). Germline V lookup: CDR1 MNHEY, CDR2 SVGAGI. The CDR3 sequence is 14 residues long. V dropped 2 bases and J dropped 6 bases, with 11 bases sitting between them.

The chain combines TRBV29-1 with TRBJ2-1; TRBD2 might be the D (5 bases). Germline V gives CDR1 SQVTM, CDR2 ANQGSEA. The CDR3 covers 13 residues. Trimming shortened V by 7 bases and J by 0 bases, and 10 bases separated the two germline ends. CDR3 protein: CSGERSSYNEQFF. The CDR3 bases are TGCAGCGGGGAGCGAAGCTCCTACAATGAGCAGTTCTTC.

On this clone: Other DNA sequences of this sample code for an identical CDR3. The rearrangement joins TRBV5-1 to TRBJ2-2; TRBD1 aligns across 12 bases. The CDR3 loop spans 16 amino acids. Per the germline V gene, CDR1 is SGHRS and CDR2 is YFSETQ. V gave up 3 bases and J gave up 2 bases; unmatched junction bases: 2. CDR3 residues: CASSSGTGGNTGELFF. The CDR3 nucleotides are TGCGCCAGCAGCTCCGGGACAGGGGGCAACACCGGGGAGCTGTTTTTT.

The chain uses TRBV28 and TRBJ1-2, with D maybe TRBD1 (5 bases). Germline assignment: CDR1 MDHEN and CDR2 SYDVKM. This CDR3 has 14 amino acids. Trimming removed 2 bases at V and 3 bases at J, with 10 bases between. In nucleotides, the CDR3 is TGTGCCAGCAGTTTAACTACAGGAGACTATGGCTACACCTTC. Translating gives CASSLTTGDYGYTF.

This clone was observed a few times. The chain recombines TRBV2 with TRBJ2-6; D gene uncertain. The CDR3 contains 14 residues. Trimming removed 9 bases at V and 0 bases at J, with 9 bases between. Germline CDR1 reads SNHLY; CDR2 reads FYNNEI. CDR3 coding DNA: TGTGCCAGTATCGGTCCCTCTGGGGCCAACGTCCTGACTTTC. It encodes CASIGPSGANVLTF.

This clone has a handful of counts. The DNA for the CDR3 is TGTGCTAGTGGTTTGGGAGGCGCGGGAGGGCGCGAAGATACGCAGTATTTT. Its translation: CASGLGGAGGREDTQYF. The rearrangement links TRBV12-5 to TRBJ2-3, with 9 bases that match TRBD2. V was pared by 1 base and J by 5 bases, with 10 bases of the junction left unmatched. The CDR3 is made up of 17 amino acids. Germline V CDR1 and CDR2: LGHNT, FRNRAP.

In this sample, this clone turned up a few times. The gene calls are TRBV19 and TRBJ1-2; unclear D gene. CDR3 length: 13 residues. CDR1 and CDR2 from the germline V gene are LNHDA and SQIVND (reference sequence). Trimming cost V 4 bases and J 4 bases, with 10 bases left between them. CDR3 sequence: CASSKQSGYGYTF. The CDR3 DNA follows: TGTGCCAGTAGTAAACAGAGCGGCTATGGCTACACCTTC.

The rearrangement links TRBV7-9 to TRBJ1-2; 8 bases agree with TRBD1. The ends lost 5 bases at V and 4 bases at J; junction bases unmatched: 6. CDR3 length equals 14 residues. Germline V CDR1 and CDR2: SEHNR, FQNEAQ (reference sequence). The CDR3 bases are TGTGCCAGCAGCCCGACAGGGGATAGCTATGGCTACACCTTC. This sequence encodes CASSPTGDSYGYTF.

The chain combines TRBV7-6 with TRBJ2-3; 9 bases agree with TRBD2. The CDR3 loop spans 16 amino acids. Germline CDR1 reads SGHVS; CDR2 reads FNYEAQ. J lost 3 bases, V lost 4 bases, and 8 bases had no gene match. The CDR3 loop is CASSSRGGALTDTQYF. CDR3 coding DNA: TGTGCCAGCAGCTCGCGCGGGGGGGCCTTGACAGATACGCAGTATTTT.

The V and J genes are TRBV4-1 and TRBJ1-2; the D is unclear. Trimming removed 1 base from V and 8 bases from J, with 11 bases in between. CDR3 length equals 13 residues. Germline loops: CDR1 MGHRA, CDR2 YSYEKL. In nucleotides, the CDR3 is TGCGCCAGCAGCCAAGTCGCCGCGAGGGGCTACACCTTC. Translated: CASSQVAARGYTF.

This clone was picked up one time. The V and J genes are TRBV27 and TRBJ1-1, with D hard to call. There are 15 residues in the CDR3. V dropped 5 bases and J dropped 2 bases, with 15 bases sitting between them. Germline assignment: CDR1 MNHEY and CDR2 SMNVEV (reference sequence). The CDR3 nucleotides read TGTGCCAGCAGTCCAATCGCCAGGCAAAACACTGAAGCTTTCTTT. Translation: CASSPIARQNTEAFF.

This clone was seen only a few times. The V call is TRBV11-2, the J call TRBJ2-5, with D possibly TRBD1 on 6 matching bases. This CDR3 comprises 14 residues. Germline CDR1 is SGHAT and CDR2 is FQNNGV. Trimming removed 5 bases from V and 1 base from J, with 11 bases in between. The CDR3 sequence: CASSQRQAQETQYF. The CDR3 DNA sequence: TGTGCCAGCAGCCAGCGACAGGCCCAAGAGACCCAGTACTTC.

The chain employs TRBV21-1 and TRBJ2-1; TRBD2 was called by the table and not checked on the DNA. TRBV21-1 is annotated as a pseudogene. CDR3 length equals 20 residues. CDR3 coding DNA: TGTGCCAGCAGCTTTACACCGGGACAGGGACTAGCGGGAGGACGAAATGAGCAGTTCTTC. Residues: CASSFTPGQGLAGGRNEQFF.